The T cell receptor (beta chain) under discussion was sequenced for a study of beta chain features in type 1 diabetes. The study, taken as a whole, reports: TCRB CDR3 length was moderately but significantly reduced in all four CD4+ subsets of Type 1 diabetes patients. Sequencing from cDNA could over-represent high-TCR-expressing cells.

Germline-derived CDR1 and CDR2 are ENHRY and SYGVKD. V lost 11 bases and J lost 1, with 9 bases in between. The CDR3 length is 12 residues. Isolated RNA was reverse transcribed in full, so expressed TCRB transcripts were sequenced. Profiling relied on immunoSEQ multiplex PCR, and the TCRdb table lists in-frame clones only, not all of them. The repertoire holds over 200,000 clones, roughly 11% seen once, with around 0.017% in the top ten. A remark on this clone: Its antigen is not identified.

The source material was naive CD4+ T cells from blood. The chain joins TRBV10-3 to TRBJ1-3; perhaps TRBD1 as D (5 bases). The receptor's source is a man aged 25 to 40 with type 1 diabetes. The CDR3 sequence: CAVGVSGNTIYF. In DNA, the CDR3 is TGTGCCGTAGGGGTGTCTGGAAACACCATATATTTT.